This passage covers 24 T cell receptor beta chains from one sample sequenced in a study of blood T cell repertoires in COVID-19. The assay was immunoSEQ multiplex PCR, and TCRdb's table has in-frame clones only and misses some. The sample holds more than 140,000 clones, approximately 86% seen once. The material sequenced was peripheral blood. All receptors derive from a woman between 55 and 75 years old with acute or convalescent COVID-19.

The genes are TRBV7-9 and TRBJ2-7; D not certain. The germline V gene has CDR1 SEHNR and CDR2 FQNEAQ (reference sequence). Trimming pared 3 bases from V and 4 bases from J, leaving 16 bases between. The CDR3 loop spans 15 amino acids. Here the CDR3 reads CASSLSVTSGYEQYF. The CDR3 DNA reads TGTGCCAGCAGCTTGTCGGTGACATCTGGTTACGAGCAGTACTTC.

The rearrangement uses TRBV14 and TRBJ2-5; 8 nucleotides match TRBD1. After removal of 4 bases from V and 2 bases from J, the junction contained 6 bases not matched to a gene. This CDR3 spans 15 amino acids. Germline V gene sequence: CDR1 SGHDN, CDR2 FVKESK. The CDR3, as DNA: TGTGCCAGCAGCCCACGACAGGGGCCACAAGAGACCCAGTACTTC. Amino acid sequence: CASSPRQGPQETQYF. Variable domain in full (rest from reference TRBV14 and TRBJ2-5): EAGVTQFPSHSVIEKGQTVTLRCDPISGHDNLYWYRRVMGKEIKFLLHFVKESKQDESGMPNNRFLAERTGGTYSTLKVQPAELEDSGVYFCASSPRQGPQETQYFGPGTRLLVL.

As to this clone: The junction departs from germline at one end; a sequencing error may be responsible. The V gene is TRBV6-6, the J gene TRBJ1-1; 8 bases are shared with TRBD1. This CDR3 contains 14 residues. Germline V gene sequence: CDR1 MNHNY, CDR2 SVGAGI (reference sequence). In nucleotides, the CDR3 is TGTGCCAGCAGTCCGCCGGGACAGGCCTATCACTTGGTCTTT. Its protein product is CASSPPGQAYHLVF.

This rearrangement joins TRBV5-1 to TRBJ2-2, with 9 bases matching TRBD2. Trimming took 3 bases from V and 4 from J; bases not matched to a gene: 4. The CDR3 loop spans 15 amino acids. Germline CDR1 reads SGHRS; CDR2 reads YFSETQ. CDR3 region: CASSSLSGGTGELFF. CDR3 in DNA: TGCGCCAGCAGCTCCCTTAGCGGGGGCACCGGGGAGCTGTTTTTT.

A single count supports this clone. The chain employs TRBV15 and TRBJ2-1; 8 bases match TRBD2. Germline lookup yields CDR1 LNHNV and CDR2 YYDKDF (reference sequence). With V trimmed by 7 bases and J by 7 bases, 9 bases remained unmatched. This CDR3 has 14 amino acids. The CDR3 reads CATTLRGDGNEQFF. Written as DNA, the CDR3 is TGTGCCACCACGCTGCGGGGGGACGGAAATGAGCAGTTCTTC. Full variable domain (missing parts from reference TRBV15 and TRBJ2-1): DAMVIQNPRYQVTQFGKPVTLSCSQTLNHNVMYWYQQKSSQAPKLLFHYYDKDFNNEADTPDNFQSRRPNTSFCFLDIRSPGLGDTAMYLCATTLRGDGNEQFFGPGTRLTVL.

The chain carries TRBV5-1 and TRBJ2-3; 14 nucleotides match TRBD2. The trim removed 4 bases at V and 3 bases at J, leaving 4 bases unmatched. Germline V lookup: CDR1 SGHRS, CDR2 YFSETQ. CDR3 length: 16 residues. In DNA form, the CDR3 reads TGCGCCAGCAGCGGCGGACTAGCGGGGGGAACAGATACGCAGTATTTT. Translating gives CASSGGLAGGTDTQYF.

The rearrangement links TRBV19 to TRBJ2-5; D is uncertain. The CDR3 consists of 12 residues. Germline assignment: CDR1 LNHDA and CDR2 SQIVND (reference sequence). Trimming shortened V by 5 bases and J by 7 bases, and 11 bases separated the two germline ends. In DNA form, the CDR3 reads TGTGCCAGTAGTTTCCTCTCGGGGACCCAGTACTTC. Translation: CASSFLSGTQYF. The complete variable domain, with remaining parts taken from reference TRBV19 and TRBJ2-5, reads DGGITQSPKYLFRKEGQNVTLSCEQNLNHDAMYWYRQDPGQGLRLIYYSQIVNDFQKGDIAEGYSVSREKKESFPLTVTSAQKNPTAFYLCASSFLSGTQYFGPGTRLLVL.

The chain has TRBV28 and TRBJ2-1, with TRBD2 identical over 16 bases. The CDR3 has 14 amino acids. Germline values: CDR1 MDHEN, CDR2 SYDVKM. V gave up 6 bases and J gave up 12 bases; unmatched junction bases: 5. CDR3 DNA: TGTGCCAGCAGGCCCGGGACTAGCGGGGGGGGGCAGTTCTTC. Its protein product is CASRPGTSGGGQFF.

The rearrangement joins TRBV30 to TRBJ1-6; TRBD1 is a possible D gene (5 bases). The CDR3 loop spans 16 amino acids. Germline V CDR1 and CDR2: GTSNPN, SVGIG (reference sequence). The ends were cut back, 3 bases at V and 0 bases at J, with 12 bases in the middle. The CDR3 DNA reads TGTGCCTGGAGCGTAGACAGAGGCTCCTATAATTCACCCCTCCACTTT. Protein product: CAWSVDRGSYNSPLHF.

This clone was detected only once. V usage is TRBV4-1 and J usage is TRBJ2-1, with 7 bases lining up with TRBD1. The germline V gene encodes CDR1 MGHRA and CDR2 YSYEKL. The CDR3 runs 21 residues. With 1 base clipped from V and 0 bases from J, the junction kept 18 bases outside the gene matches. This chain's CDR3 is CASSQGRLRLTGTVSYNEQFF. DNA of the CDR3: TGCGCCAGCAGCCAAGGCCGTCTAAGGTTGACGGGGACAGTCTCCTACAATGAGCAGTTCTTC.

This CDR3 is CASSPTGGSTEAFF. Here the CDR3 DNA reads TGTGCCAGTAGCCCTACAGGGGGCAGCACTGAAGCTTTCTTT. The V and J genes are TRBV19 and TRBJ1-1; 9 positions agree with TRBD1. The CDR3 totals 14 residues. V shed 6 bases, J shed 4 bases, and the junction held 6 bases outside the gene matches. Germline V gives CDR1 LNHDA, CDR2 SQIVND (reference sequence).

CDR3 bases: TGTGCCAGCAGCCAAGACAACTCCGCCTACGAGCAGTACTTC. This gives the protein CASSQDNSAYEQYF. J is TRBJ2-7 and V is TRBV7-9; D gene unclear. The CDR3 runs to 14 residues. V dropped 5 bases and J dropped 2 bases, with 13 bases sitting between them. CDR1 and CDR2 (germline): SEHNR, FQNEAQ (reference sequence).

The chain links TRBV5-4 to TRBJ2-7, with D unclear. Germline V lookup: CDR1 SGHNT, CDR2 YYREEE (reference sequence). V was cut by 3 bases and J by 3 bases, with 4 bases left in between. The CDR3 is 11 amino acids. CDR3 amino acids: CASSSRYEQYF. CDR3 nucleotides: TGTGCCAGCAGCTCGCGCTACGAGCAGTACTTC.

The chain combines TRBV5-6 with TRBJ2-7, with 8 bases that match TRBD2. This CDR3 is 14 amino acids long. The germline CDR1 and CDR2 sequences are SGHDT and YYEEEE. The V and J ends lost 6 bases and 1 base, in that order; junction bases with no gene match: 6. CDR3 sequence (DNA): TGTGCCAGCATGGAGCGGGGGAGGTCCTACGAGCAGTACTTC. It translates to CASMERGRSYEQYF.

This clone was observed once. The chain carries TRBV30 and TRBJ2-5; 12 bases are a match to TRBD1. V trimming: 0 bases; J trimming: 5 bases; junction bases outside the gene matches: 4. Germline V gene lookup returns CDR1 GTSNPN and CDR2 SVGIG (reference sequence). The CDR3 has 15 residues. In nucleotides, the CDR3 is TGTGCCTGGAGTGTAGGGACAGGGGGCCCGGAGACCCAGTACTTC. This translates into CAWSVGTGGPETQYF.

V and J are TRBV9 and TRBJ2-7, with 9 bases that match TRBD1. V lost 0 bases to trimming and J lost 3 bases; unmatched junction nucleotides: 7. CDR1 SGDLS and CDR2 YYNGEE come from the germline V gene. This CDR3 is built from 16 residues. This CDR3 is CASSVGPDRGIYEQYF. The CDR3 region has the DNA TGTGCCAGCAGCGTAGGGCCGGACAGGGGTATCTACGAGCAGTACTTC.

The gene calls are TRBV28 and TRBJ1-3; 12 nucleotides match TRBD1. Trimming took 5 bases from V and 4 from J; bases not matched to a gene: 6. The CDR3 extends over 16 amino acids. Per the germline V gene, CDR1 is MDHEN and CDR2 is SYDVKM. The CDR3 loop is CASSTSGTGGGNTIYF. The CDR3, as DNA: TGTGCCAGCAGTACGTCCGGGACAGGGGGCGGAAACACCATATATTTT.

The rearrangement links TRBV25-1 to TRBJ2-1, with 10 bases lining up with TRBD2. V gave up 3 bases and J gave up 5 bases; unmatched junction bases: 10. The germline CDR1 and CDR2 sequences are MGHDK and SYGVNS. CDR3 length: 17 residues. The CDR3 spells CASSEPQLAGPDNEQFF. CDR3 nucleotide sequence: TGTGCCAGCAGTGAGCCCCAACTAGCGGGGCCAGACAATGAGCAGTTCTTC.

This chain joins TRBV18 and TRBJ1-1; TRBD1 aligns across 7 bases. V gave up 6 bases and J gave up 4 bases; unmatched junction bases: 11. The CDR3 runs 15 residues. The germline gives CDR1 KGHSH, CDR2 LQKENI. Here the CDR3 DNA reads TGTGCCAGCTCTTCCGCGAGGGGGCAGTCCACTGAAGCTTTCTTT. The encoded protein is CASSSARGQSTEAFF.

The J gene is TRBJ2-3, the V gene TRBV10-3, with TRBD2 identical over 11 bases. Germline trimming cut 0 bases from V and 4 bases from J; bases unmatched to any gene: 6. This CDR3 is 17 amino acids long. CDR1 and CDR2 (germline): ENHRY, SYGVKD. CDR3 in amino acids: CAISESRGLAGSDTQYF. In DNA, the CDR3 is TGTGCCATCAGTGAGTCGAGAGGACTAGCGGGTTCAGATACGCAGTATTTT.

The J gene is TRBJ2-3, the V gene TRBV28; a possible D gene is TRBD2 (5 bases). This CDR3 is built from 15 residues. In germline, CDR1 is MDHEN, CDR2 SYDVKM. Trimming cost V 6 bases and J 1 base, with 14 bases left between them. In nucleotides, the CDR3 is TGTGCCAGCAGACCGAGCGGCCTCGGCACAGATACGCAGTATTTT. Its translation is CASRPSGLGTDTQYF. The full variable domain, in which reference TRBV28 and TRBJ2-3 provide the parts outside the CDR3, is DVKVTQSSRYLVKRTGEKVFLECVQDMDHENMFWYRQDPGLGLRLIYFSYDVKMKEKGDIPEGYSVSREKKERFSLILESASTNQTSMYLCASRPSGLGTDTQYFGPGTRLTVL.

The CDR3 nucleotides are TGTGCCAGCAGCCATTCTAGCAGCTTTAACAGGGGGGCGGACTATGGCTACACCTTC. This translates into CASSHSSSFNRGADYGYTF. The V call is TRBV7-9, the J call TRBJ1-2; 8 nucleotides line up with TRBD1. CDR3 length: 19 amino acids. Germline values: CDR1 SEHNR, CDR2 FQNEAQ (reference sequence). J was trimmed by 3 bases and V by 5 bases; bases with no gene match: 20.

The rearrangement joins TRBV6-6 to TRBJ1-2, with D possibly matching TRBD1 (6 bases). Trimming cost V 4 bases and J 6 bases, with 15 bases left between them. In germline, CDR1 is MNHNY, CDR2 SVGAGI (reference sequence). CDR3 size: 14 residues. The CDR3 protein is CASSLGRGIHGYTF. CDR3 DNA: TGTGCCAGCAGTTTGGGGAGGGGGATCCATGGCTACACCTTC.

A few counts support this clone. The CDR3: CASSYSPTGGYGYTF. The CDR3 region has the DNA TGTGCCAGCAGTTATTCCCCAACTGGAGGCTATGGCTACACCTTC. This chain links TRBV6-5 with TRBJ1-2; no reliable D call. V lost 3 bases to trimming and J lost 4 bases, with 15 bases between them. Germline CDR1 reads MNHEY; CDR2 reads SVGAGI. This CDR3 contains 15 residues.